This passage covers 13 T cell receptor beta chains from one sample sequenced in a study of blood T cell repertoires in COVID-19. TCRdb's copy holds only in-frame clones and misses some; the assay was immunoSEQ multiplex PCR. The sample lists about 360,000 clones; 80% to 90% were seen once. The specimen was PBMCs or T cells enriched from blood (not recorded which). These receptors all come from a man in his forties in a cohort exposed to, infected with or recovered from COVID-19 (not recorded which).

The CDR3 region is CASREAQGNYGYTF. Here the CDR3 DNA reads TGCGCCAGCCGCGAAGCCCAGGGGAACTATGGCTACACCTTC. The V call is TRBV5-1, the J call TRBJ1-2, with D perhaps TRBD1 (6 bases). The V end was cut by 7 bases, the J end by 2 bases, with 15 bases between. Germline lookup yields CDR1 SGHRS and CDR2 YFSETQ. CDR3 size: 14 residues.

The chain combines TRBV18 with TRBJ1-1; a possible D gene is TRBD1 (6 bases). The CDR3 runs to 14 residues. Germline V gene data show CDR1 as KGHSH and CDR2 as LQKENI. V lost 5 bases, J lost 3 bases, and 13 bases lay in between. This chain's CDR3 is CASSSQGYDTEAFF. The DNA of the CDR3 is TGTGCCAGCTCATCCCAGGGGTACGACACTGAAGCTTTCTTT. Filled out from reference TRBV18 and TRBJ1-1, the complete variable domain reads NAGVMQNPRHLVRRRGQEARLRCSPMKGHSHVYWYRQLPEEGLKFMVYLQKENIIDESGMPKERFSAEFPKEGPSILRIQQVVRGDSAAYFCASSSQGYDTEAFFGQGTRLTVV.

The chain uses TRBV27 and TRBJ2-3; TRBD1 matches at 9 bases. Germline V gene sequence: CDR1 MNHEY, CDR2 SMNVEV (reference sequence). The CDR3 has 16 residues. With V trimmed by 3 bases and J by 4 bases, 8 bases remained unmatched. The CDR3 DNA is TGTGCCAGCAGTTTGGGGGGACAGGGATGGCCAGATACGCAGTATTTT. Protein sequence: CASSLGGQGWPDTQYF.

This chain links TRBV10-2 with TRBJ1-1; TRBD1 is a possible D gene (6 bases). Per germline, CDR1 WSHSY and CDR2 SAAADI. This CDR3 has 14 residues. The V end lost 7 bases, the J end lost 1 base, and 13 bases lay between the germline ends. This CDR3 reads CASTNTGRNTEAFF. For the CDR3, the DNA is TGCGCCAGCACCAATACAGGGCGGAACACTGAAGCTTTCTTT.

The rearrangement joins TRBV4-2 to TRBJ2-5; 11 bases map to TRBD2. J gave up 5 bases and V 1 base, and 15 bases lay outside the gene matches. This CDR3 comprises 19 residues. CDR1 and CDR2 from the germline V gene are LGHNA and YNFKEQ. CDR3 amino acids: CASSQVRLSGRAHGETQYF. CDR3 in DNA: TGTGCCAGCAGCCAAGTTCGTCTTAGCGGGAGGGCCCACGGGGAGACCCAGTACTTC.

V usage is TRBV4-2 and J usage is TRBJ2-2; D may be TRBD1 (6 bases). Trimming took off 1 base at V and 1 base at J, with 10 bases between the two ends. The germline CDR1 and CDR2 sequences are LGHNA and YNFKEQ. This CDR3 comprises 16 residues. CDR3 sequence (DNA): TGTGCCAGCAGCCAAGGCTGGGGGCGGAACACCGGGGAGCTGTTTTTT. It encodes CASSQGWGRNTGELFF.

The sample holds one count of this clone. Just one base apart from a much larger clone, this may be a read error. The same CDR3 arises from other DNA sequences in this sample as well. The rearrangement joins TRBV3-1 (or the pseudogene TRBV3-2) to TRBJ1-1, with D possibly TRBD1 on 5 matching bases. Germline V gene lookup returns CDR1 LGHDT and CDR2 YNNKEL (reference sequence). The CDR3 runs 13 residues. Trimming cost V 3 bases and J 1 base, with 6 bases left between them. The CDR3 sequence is CASSQGGNTEAFF. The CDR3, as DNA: TGTGCCAGCAGCCAGGGGGGGAACACTGAAGCTTTCTTT.

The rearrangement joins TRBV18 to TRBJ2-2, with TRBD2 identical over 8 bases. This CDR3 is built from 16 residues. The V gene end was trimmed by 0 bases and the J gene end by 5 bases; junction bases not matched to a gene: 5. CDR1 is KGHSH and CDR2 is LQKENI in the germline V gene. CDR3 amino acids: CASSPPSGSLTGELFF. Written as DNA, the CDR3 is TGTGCCAGCTCACCACCAAGCGGGAGTCTTACCGGGGAGCTGTTTTTT.

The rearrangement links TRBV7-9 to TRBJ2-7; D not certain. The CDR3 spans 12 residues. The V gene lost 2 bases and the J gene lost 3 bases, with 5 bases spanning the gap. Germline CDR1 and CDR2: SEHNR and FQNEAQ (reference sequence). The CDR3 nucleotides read TGTGCCAGCAGCTTACTCGGCTACGAGCAGTACTTC. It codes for CASSLLGYEQYF.

Here the CDR3 DNA reads TGTGCCAGCAGTTCGGTTGACACCGGGGAGCTGTTTTTT. It translates to CASSSVDTGELFF. The chain uses TRBV28 and TRBJ2-2; D gene uncertain. The CDR3 spans 13 residues. Germline V gene data show CDR1 as MDHEN and CDR2 as SYDVKM. Trimming pared 4 bases from V and 3 bases from J, leaving 6 bases between.

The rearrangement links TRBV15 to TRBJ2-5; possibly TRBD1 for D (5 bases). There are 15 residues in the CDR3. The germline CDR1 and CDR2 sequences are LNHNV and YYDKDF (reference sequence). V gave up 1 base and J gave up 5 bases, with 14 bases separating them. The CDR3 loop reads CATSRVGSAGETQYF. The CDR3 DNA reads TGTGCCACCAGCAGAGTGGGTTCCGCAGGGGAGACCCAGTACTTC.

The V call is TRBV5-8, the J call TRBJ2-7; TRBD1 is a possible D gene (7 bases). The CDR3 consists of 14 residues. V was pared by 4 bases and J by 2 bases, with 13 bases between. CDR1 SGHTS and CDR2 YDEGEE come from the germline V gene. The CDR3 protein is CASSPRRGAYEQYF. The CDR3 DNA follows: TGTGCCAGCAGCCCCCGCAGGGGGGCCTACGAGCAGTACTTC. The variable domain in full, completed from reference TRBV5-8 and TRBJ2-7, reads EAGVTQSPTHLIKTRGQQATLRCSPISGHTSVYWYQQALGLGLQFLLWYDEGEERNRGNFPPRFSGRQFPNYSSELNVNALELEDSALYLCASSPRRGAYEQYFGPGTRLTVT.

The CDR3 here is CASSRDRGNTEAFF. The CDR3 nucleotides read TGTGCCAGCAGTCGGGACAGAGGGAACACTGAAGCTTTCTTT. This chain connects TRBV2 to TRBJ1-1, with 7 nucleotides matching TRBD1. The junction had 4 bases not matched to a gene; V was cut back by 5 bases and J by 1 base. The CDR3 sequence is 14 residues long. CDR1 and CDR2 from the germline V gene are SNHLY and FYNNEI.